The rows below give T cell receptor beta chains drawn from one sample of a study of shared clonotypes between healthy human individuals. Sequencing used immunoSEQ multiplex PCR; TCRdb keeps in-frame clones, though not all of them. The sample lists around 550,000 clones; around 95% were seen once. Sequencing input: naive CD8+ T cells sorted from blood. The receptors shown here come from a woman aged 30 to 39 in good health. CDR3s include the opening cysteine and the closing phenylalanine or tryptophan. The order of the fields is V gene, J gene, D gene, clone size, CDR3 protein, CDR3 DNA. A D gene is named only where the DNA matches it firmly. Size is stated for part of the rows, as once, few or many counts, or as a class when the clone is expanded.

V gene: TRBV27
J gene: TRBJ2-7
D gene: .
clone size: .
CDR3 protein: CASSLFPGDYEQYF
CDR3 DNA: TGTGCCAGCAGTTTATTTCCAGGCGACTACGAGCAGTACTTC

V gene: TRBV4-2
J gene: TRBJ2-7
D gene: .
clone size: few
CDR3 protein: CASSQAYSANEQYF
CDR3 DNA: TGTGCCAGCAGCCAAGCTTATTCGGCGAACGAGCAGTACTTC

V gene: TRBV7-9
J gene: TRBJ1-5
D gene: .
clone size: .
CDR3 protein: CASSSIGLNQPQHF
CDR3 DNA: TGTGCCAGCAGCTCGATAGGGCTGAATCAGCCCCAGCATTTT

V gene: TRBV9
J gene: TRBJ1-1
D gene: .
clone size: .
CDR3 protein: CASSEGGHLVGENTEAFF
CDR3 DNA: TGTGCCAGCAGCGAGGGGGGCCACCTCGTGGGGGAGAACACTGAAGCTTTCTTT

V gene: TRBV9
J gene: TRBJ1-1
D gene: .
clone size: few
CDR3 protein: CASSDKAGSTEAFF
CDR3 DNA: TGTGCCAGCAGTGACAAGGCAGGGAGTACTGAAGCTTTCTTT

V gene: TRBV18
J gene: TRBJ2-7
D gene: .
clone size: .
CDR3 protein: CASSTVGRSYEQYF
CDR3 DNA: TGTGCCAGCTCAACCGTGGGGCGCTCCTACGAGCAGTACTTC

V gene: TRBV2
J gene: TRBJ2-2
D gene: TRBD1
clone size: .
CDR3 protein: CASSETGGYTGELFF
CDR3 DNA: TGTGCCAGCAGTGAGACAGGGGGCTACACCGGGGAGCTGTTTTTT

V gene: TRBV4-1
J gene: TRBJ2-2
D gene: TRBD2
clone size: once
CDR3 protein: CASSQPSGRGGELFF
CDR3 DNA: TGCGCCAGCAGCCAACCTAGCGGGAGGGGCGGGGAGCTGTTTTTT

V gene: TRBV7-9
J gene: TRBJ2-3
D gene: TRBD2
clone size: .
CDR3 protein: CASSLGLAGDEDTQYF
CDR3 DNA: TGTGCCAGCAGCTTAGGACTAGCGGGAGACGAAGATACGCAGTATTTT

V gene: TRBV19
J gene: TRBJ1-5
D gene: .
clone size: .
CDR3 protein: CASSTDLGGQPQHF
CDR3 DNA: TGTGCCAGTAGTACCGACTTGGGCGGGCAGCCCCAGCATTTT

V gene: TRBV14
J gene: TRBJ1-2
D gene: .
clone size: .
CDR3 protein: CASSQTGYYGYTF
CDR3 DNA: TGTGCCAGCAGCCAAACAGGATACTATGGCTACACCTTC

V gene: TRBV7-9
J gene: TRBJ1-5
D gene: .
clone size: few
CDR3 protein: CASSLGGTHQPQHF
CDR3 DNA: TGTGCCAGCAGCTTAGGGGGTACCCATCAGCCCCAGCATTTT

V gene: TRBV27
J gene: TRBJ1-1
D gene: .
clone size: .
CDR3 protein: CASRAGNTEAFF
CDR3 DNA: TGTGCCAGCAGGGCAGGGAACACTGAAGCTTTCTTT

V gene: TRBV27
J gene: TRBJ1-1
D gene: .
clone size: once
CDR3 protein: CASSLRGPNTEAFF
CDR3 DNA: TGTGCCAGCAGTTTGAGGGGACCGAACACTGAAGCTTTCTTT

V gene: TRBV7-6
J gene: TRBJ1-1
D gene: TRBD1
clone size: .
CDR3 protein: CASSSIPGQGSEAFF
CDR3 DNA: TGTGCCAGCAGCTCCATCCCGGGACAGGGCTCTGAAGCTTTCTTT

V gene: TRBV6-1
J gene: TRBJ1-5
D gene: .
clone size: .
CDR3 protein: CASSEVYSNQPQHF
CDR3 DNA: TGTGCCAGCAGTGAAGTTTATAGCAATCAGCCCCAGCATTTT

V gene: TRBV27
J gene: TRBJ1-2
D gene: .
clone size: .
CDR3 protein: CASSSGRTLYGYTF
CDR3 DNA: TGTGCCAGCAGTTCGGGACGGACCCTCTATGGCTACACCTTC

V gene: TRBV13
J gene: TRBJ2-2
D gene: .
clone size: .
CDR3 protein: CASSSPSSGTDGPGELFF
CDR3 DNA: TGTGCCAGCAGCTCCCCCTCCTCCGGGACTGATGGCCCCGGGGAGCTGTTTTTT

V gene: TRBV13
J gene: TRBJ2-7
D gene: TRBD1
clone size: .
CDR3 protein: CASSPMGQGLSYEQYF
CDR3 DNA: TGTGCCAGCAGCCCGATGGGACAGGGCCTCTCCTACGAGCAGTACTTC

V gene: TRBV5-3
J gene: TRBJ2-1
D gene: TRBD2
clone size: .
CDR3 protein: CARSSLAGGGDEQFF
CDR3 DNA: TGTGCCAGAAGCTCGCTAGCGGGAGGTGGAGATGAGCAGTTCTTC

V gene: TRBV14
J gene: TRBJ2-5
D gene: .
clone size: once
CDR3 protein: CASSPYHGETQYF
CDR3 DNA: TGTGCCAGCAGCCCCTACCATGGGGAGACCCAGTACTTC

V gene: TRBV28
J gene: TRBJ2-5
D gene: TRBD2
clone size: .
CDR3 protein: CASSPRTSPYQETQYF
CDR3 DNA: TGTGCCAGCAGTCCGCGGACTAGCCCGTACCAAGAGACCCAGTACTTC

V gene: TRBV5-1
J gene: TRBJ2-7
D gene: TRBD2
clone size: .
CDR3 protein: CASSETSGSTYEQYF
CDR3 DNA: TGCGCCAGCAGCGAGACTAGCGGGAGTACGTACGAGCAGTACTTC

V gene: TRBV7-8
J gene: TRBJ2-7
D gene: TRBD1
clone size: .
CDR3 protein: CACGTGVGYEQYF
CDR3 DNA: TGTGCCTGCGGGACAGGGGTGGGCTACGAGCAGTACTTC

V gene: TRBV10-3
J gene: TRBJ1-1
D gene: .
clone size: .
CDR3 protein: CAISEWSENTEAFF
CDR3 DNA: TGTGCCATCAGTGAGTGGAGCGAGAACACTGAAGCTTTCTTT

V gene: TRBV7-8
J gene: TRBJ2-1
D gene: TRBD2
clone size: .
CDR3 protein: CASSFLREPGNEQFF
CDR3 DNA: TGTGCCAGCAGCTTTTTGCGGGAGCCGGGCAATGAGCAGTTCTTC

V gene: TRBV5-5
J gene: TRBJ2-7
D gene: .
clone size: .
CDR3 protein: CASSLRLTYEQYF
CDR3 DNA: TGTGCCAGCAGCTTGCGACTGACCTACGAGCAGTACTTC

V gene: TRBV25-1
J gene: TRBJ2-7
D gene: .
clone size: .
CDR3 protein: CASSKGGSSYEQYF
CDR3 DNA: TGTGCCAGCAGTAAGGGGGGAAGCTCCTACGAGCAGTACTTC

V gene: TRBV7-9
J gene: TRBJ2-1
D gene: .
clone size: .
CDR3 protein: CASSPRGGGALYNEQFF
CDR3 DNA: TGTGCCAGCAGCCCCCGGGGAGGGGGCGCTCTTTACAATGAGCAGTTCTTC

V gene: TRBV9
J gene: TRBJ2-1
D gene: TRBD2
clone size: .
CDR3 protein: CASSVRTSAIPYNEQFF
CDR3 DNA: TGTGCCAGCAGCGTACGCACTAGCGCAATTCCCTACAATGAGCAGTTCTTC

V gene: TRBV4-1
J gene: TRBJ2-1
D gene: .
clone size: .
CDR3 protein: CASSQDQEAGLYNEQFF
CDR3 DNA: TGCGCCAGCAGCCAAGATCAAGAGGCAGGGCTATACAATGAGCAGTTCTTC

V gene: TRBV27
J gene: TRBJ2-1
D gene: .
clone size: .
CDR3 protein: CASRLLPNSYNEQFF
CDR3 DNA: TGTGCCAGCAGATTACTCCCCAACTCCTACAATGAGCAGTTCTTC

V gene: TRBV4-1
J gene: TRBJ2-3
D gene: .
clone size: .
CDR3 protein: CASSQLRSDTQYF
CDR3 DNA: TGCGCCAGCAGCCAACTAAGGTCAGATACGCAGTATTTT

V gene: TRBV27
J gene: TRBJ2-7
D gene: TRBD2
clone size: .
CDR3 protein: CASSLLPRLAGVGEQYF
CDR3 DNA: TGTGCCAGCAGTTTACTCCCGCGACTAGCGGGAGTGGGGGAGCAGTACTTC

V gene: TRBV14
J gene: TRBJ2-3
D gene: TRBD1
clone size: .
CDR3 protein: CASSLPTGGILDTQYF
CDR3 DNA: TGTGCCAGCAGCCTCCCGACAGGGGGCATCTTAGATACGCAGTATTTT

V gene: TRBV5-1
J gene: TRBJ2-6
D gene: TRBD1
clone size: .
CDR3 protein: CASSHFRTGQTGANVLTF
CDR3 DNA: TGCGCCAGCAGCCACTTTCGGACAGGGCAGACTGGGGCCAACGTCCTGACTTTC

V gene: TRBV6-6
J gene: TRBJ2-3
D gene: .
clone size: .
CDR3 protein: CASEKNGEFTDTQYF
CDR3 DNA: TGTGCCAGCGAAAAAAATGGGGAGTTCACAGATACGCAGTATTTT

V gene: TRBV5-1
J gene: TRBJ2-5
D gene: TRBD2
clone size: .
CDR3 protein: CASSPTGRGQETQYF
CDR3 DNA: TGCGCCAGCAGCCCCACCGGGAGGGGGCAAGAGACCCAGTACTTC

V gene: TRBV4-2
J gene: TRBJ2-3
D gene: TRBD2
clone size: once
CDR3 protein: CASSQEVAGGLDTQYF
CDR3 DNA: TGTGCCAGCAGCCAAGAGGTAGCGGGAGGTTTAGATACGCAGTATTTT

V gene: TRBV7-9
J gene: TRBJ2-1
D gene: .
clone size: .
CDR3 protein: CASSFGVPNEQFF
CDR3 DNA: TGTGCCAGCAGCTTCGGAGTCCCAAATGAGCAGTTCTTC

V gene: TRBV2
J gene: TRBJ1-5
D gene: TRBD1
clone size: .
CDR3 protein: CASRRTGNQPQHF
CDR3 DNA: TGTGCCAGCAGAAGGACAGGGAATCAGCCCCAGCATTTT

V gene: TRBV9
J gene: TRBJ2-7
D gene: .
clone size: .
CDR3 protein: CASSVGRGFYEQYF
CDR3 DNA: TGTGCCAGCAGCGTAGGCCGGGGTTTCTACGAGCAGTACTTC

V gene: TRBV4-2
J gene: TRBJ2-7
D gene: .
clone size: .
CDR3 protein: CASSQEEQEGYEQYF
CDR3 DNA: TGTGCCAGCAGCCAAGAAGAGCAGGAGGGCTACGAGCAGTACTTC

V gene: TRBV4-1
J gene: TRBJ2-1
D gene: TRBD2
clone size: once
CDR3 protein: CASSQRPGLLRERDNEQFF
CDR3 DNA: TGCGCCAGCAGCCAACGCCCGGGACTATTGCGGGAGCGCGACAATGAGCAGTTCTTC

V gene: TRBV5-1
J gene: TRBJ2-5
D gene: .
clone size: .
CDR3 protein: CASSIDTGLQETQYF
CDR3 DNA: TGCGCCAGCAGCATTGATACAGGGCTCCAAGAGACCCAGTACTTC

V gene: TRBV9
J gene: TRBJ2-1
D gene: .
clone size: .
CDR3 protein: CASSVDLRSSYNEQFF
CDR3 DNA: TGTGCCAGCAGCGTAGATCTCCGAAGCTCCTACAATGAGCAGTTCTTC

V gene: TRBV30
J gene: TRBJ1-1
D gene: .
clone size: .
CDR3 protein: CAWSFYLVRGTEAFF
CDR3 DNA: TGTGCCTGGAGTTTTTATCTCGTTCGGGGCACTGAAGCTTTCTTT

V gene: TRBV27
J gene: TRBJ2-7
D gene: .
clone size: .
CDR3 protein: CASTQMQGGGYEQYF
CDR3 DNA: TGTGCCAGCACCCAAATGCAGGGGGGCGGGTACGAGCAGTACTTC

V gene: TRBV28
J gene: TRBJ2-5
D gene: .
clone size: .
CDR3 protein: CASSLLVPGETQYF
CDR3 DNA: TGTGCCAGCAGTTTATTGGTCCCGGGGGAGACCCAGTACTTC

V gene: TRBV9
J gene: TRBJ1-1
D gene: .
clone size: .
CDR3 protein: CASSVGINTEAFF
CDR3 DNA: TGTGCCAGCAGCGTAGGGATTAACACTGAAGCTTTCTTT

V gene: TRBV11-2
J gene: TRBJ2-5
D gene: .
clone size: .
CDR3 protein: CASSLLITGQETQYF
CDR3 DNA: TGTGCCAGCAGCTTACTAATTACAGGGCAAGAGACCCAGTACTTC

V gene: TRBV18
J gene: TRBJ2-7
D gene: .
clone size: few
CDR3 protein: CASSRGDNPYEQYF
CDR3 DNA: TGTGCCAGCTCACGAGGGGACAACCCCTACGAGCAGTACTTC

V gene: TRBV15
J gene: TRBJ2-7
D gene: .
clone size: .
CDR3 protein: CATSAGYYEQYF
CDR3 DNA: TGTGCCACCAGCGCCGGATACTACGAGCAGTACTTC

V gene: TRBV29-1
J gene: TRBJ1-2
D gene: .
clone size: .
CDR3 protein: CSVGRDENYGYTF
CDR3 DNA: TGCAGCGTTGGACGGGATGAGAACTATGGCTACACCTTC